The clone carrying this T cell receptor (beta chain) has ten or more counts. Its matching antigen is unknown. This sample was taken from a study of Graves' ophthalmopathy and Graves' hyperthyroidism. Using RNA transcripts, the TCR beta CDR3 regions were amplified. The library came from an HTBI-primed first-round RT-PCR and a second-round multiplex PCR. Via MiXCR, TCRdb re-called the multiplex PCR reads, giving one row per CDR3 protein. In the table there are 350,000 to 450,000 distinct CDR3 sequences, roughly 21% of which are singletons. V was pared by 0 bases and J by 2 bases, with 8 bases between. The germline CDR1 and CDR2 sequences are LGHNA and YSLEER. This CDR3 region has 15 residues. Findings and caveats of the study: Blood also carried most expanded thyroid clonotypes exceeding 0.001 frequency.

What was sequenced was peripheral blood. The TCR was taken from a woman between 18 and 30 years old with stable Graves' hyperthyroidism. The rearrangement uses TRBV4-3 and TRBJ1-5; D is uncertain. The CDR3, as DNA: TGCGCCAGCAGCCAAGATTTAAGGGGCAATCAGCCCCAGCATTTT. It translates to CASSQDLRGNQPQHF.